These 16 T cell receptor beta chains came from one sample sequenced in a study of T cells in women clearing cervical HPV infection. The protocol was immunoSEQ multiplex PCR, while the TCRdb copy is restricted to in-frame clones and leaves out a portion. This table lists 25,000 to 30,000 clones. Sequencing used blood buffy coat. Receptors originate from a woman aged 18 to 75 with a cervical HPV16 infection that either progressed to CIN3+ or cleared (not recorded which).

As concerns this clone: With the read ending 3 residues before the CDR3 end, the germline J gene is used to fill in that end. The V call is TRBV5-1, the J call TRBJ2-7; 8 nucleotides match TRBD2. V lost 5 bases to trimming and J lost 4 bases; unmatched junction nucleotides: 11. CDR1 is SGHRS, CDR2 YFSETQ, per germline. This CDR3 contains 15 residues. This chain's CDR3 is CASSFTAGGRYEQYF. CDR3 bases read: TGCGCCAGCAGTTTTACGGCGGGGGGTCGGTACGAG.

Remarks on this clone: The read stops 3 residues short of the end of the CDR3; the missing end is completed from the germline J gene. The V and J genes are TRBV19 and TRBJ1-2; the D is unclear. CDR1 is LNHDA and CDR2 is SQIVND in the germline V gene (reference sequence). This CDR3 has 16 amino acids. Incomplete CDR3 DNA: TGTGCCAGTAGTCCTCACGTAGCGGAGAGCTCCTACGAC. This sequence encodes CASSPHVAESSYD. The full-length CDR3 reads as CASSPHVAESSYDYTF. Using reference TRBV19 and TRBJ1-2 for the parts outside the CDR3, the full variable domain is DGGITQSPKYLFRKEGQNVTLSCEQNLNHDAMYWYRQDPGQGLRLIYYSQIVNDFQKGDIAEGYSVSREKKESFPLTVTSAQKNPTAFYLCASSPHVAESSYDYTFGSGTRLTVV.

As to this clone: The read comes to an end 3 residues before the CDR3 does, leaving the germline J gene to fill in the end. The chain has TRBV11-3 and TRBJ2-1; D possibly corresponds to TRBD2 (5 bases). Germline CDR1 and CDR2: SGHNT and YENEEA. The CDR3 is 14 amino acids. Trimming pared 5 bases from V and 4 bases from J, leaving 12 bases between. This chain's CDR3 is CASSLRGGYNEQFF. The part of the CDR3 DNA that was read is TGTGCCAGCAGCCTCCGCGGCGGGTACAATGAG.

Incomplete CDR3 DNA: TGTGCCAGCTCAAGCAGGGTGGTATACTATGGC. It codes for CASSSRVVYYG. The entire CDR3 protein is CASSSRVVYYGYTF. The V and J genes are TRBV18 and TRBJ1-2, with a tentative D call TRBD1 (5 bases). The missing CDR3 end, 3 residues past where the read stops, is filled in from the germline J gene. The CDR3 has 14 amino acids. Looked up from germline, CDR1 is KGHSH and CDR2 is LQKENI. V was clipped by 5 bases and J by 3 bases, with 13 bases between them.

About this clone itself: The CDR3 end lies 3 residues beyond the end of the read and is filled in from the germline J gene. The rearrangement links TRBV7-9 to TRBJ2-2; D is perhaps TRBD1 (6 bases). The germline V gene encodes CDR1 SEHNR and CDR2 FQNEAQ (reference sequence). This CDR3 has 14 amino acids. The CDR3 bases that were read are TGTGCCAGCAGCCAACAGGGACGAAATGAAAAG. Protein sequence: CASSQQGRNEK. The complete CDR3 protein is CASSQQGRNEKLFF.

Worth noting for this clone: The sequence runs out 3 residues before the end of the CDR3; the remainder is reconstructed from the germline J gene. The chain uses TRBV7-9 and TRBJ1-1, with D perhaps TRBD1 (5 bases). CDR3 length: 13 residues. The germline V gene encodes CDR1 SEHNR and CDR2 FQNEAQ (reference sequence). CDR3 amino acids: CASSTAGRLKAFF. CDR3 DNA (partial): TGTGCCAGCAGCACCGCAGGGAGGTTAAAG.

On this clone: The read ends 3 residues early relative to the CDR3; the germline J gene fills the gap. This chain links TRBV2 with TRBJ2-7, with D hard to call. Deletions cut 2 bases from V and 3 bases from J, with 8 bases between. CDR1 is SNHLY and CDR2 is FYNNEI in the germline V gene. The CDR3 covers 13 residues. CDR3 sequence reads: CASSEMARYEQYF. The DNA read from the CDR3 is TGTGCCAGCAGTGAAATGGCCCGCTACGAG.

As regards this clone: The read ends 3 residues shy of where the CDR3 ends; the end is completed using the germline J gene. The chain has TRBV4-2 and TRBJ2-1; 11 bases line up with TRBD2. With 0 bases clipped from V and 8 bases from J, the junction kept 3 bases outside the gene matches. The CDR3 extends over 15 amino acids. Germline V lookup: CDR1 LGHNA, CDR2 YNFKEQ. The CDR3 region is CASSQEVAGGHEQFF. The DNA read from the CDR3 is TGTGCCAGCAGCCAAGAGGTAGCGGGGGGGCATGAG.

Concerning this clone itself: The read falls 3 residues short of the CDR3 end, and the missing part is taken from the germline J gene. The V call is TRBV7-3, the J call TRBJ2-3, with a possible D match to TRBD2 (5 bases). The V gene lost 2 bases and the J gene lost 1 base, with 7 bases spanning the gap. CDR3 size: 14 residues. The germline gives CDR1 SGHTA, CDR2 FQGTGA. CDR3 DNA (partial): TGTGCCAGCAGCTTAGATAGCGGCACAGATACG. Protein product: CASSLDSGTDT. The CDR3 reads in full as CASSLDSGTDTQYF. Full variable domain (remainder filled in from reference TRBV7-3 and TRBJ2-3): GAGVSQTPSNKVTEKGKYVELRCDPISGHTALYWYRQSLGQGPEFLIYFQGTGAADDSGLPNDRFFAVRPEGSVSTLKIQRTERGDSAVYLCASSLDSGTDTQYFGPGTRLTVL.

Details on this clone: With the read ending 3 residues before the CDR3 end, the germline J gene is used to fill in that end. The V and J genes are TRBV11-2 and TRBJ2-4, with D possibly matching TRBD1 (6 bases). This CDR3 has 14 residues. Germline values: CDR1 SGHAT, CDR2 FQNNGV. Trimming left V 5 bases short and J 4 bases short, with 12 bases between. The chain's CDR3 is CASSGWGLKNIQYF. CDR3 DNA (partial): TGTGCCAGCAGCGGCTGGGGGCTGAAAAACATT.

Comments on this clone: The read comes to an end 3 residues before the CDR3 does, leaving the germline J gene to fill in the end. The V gene is TRBV7-6, the J gene TRBJ1-2, with 7 bases identical to TRBD1. The CDR3 is 15 residues long. In germline, CDR1 is SGHVS, CDR2 FNYEAQ. The sequenced CDR3 bases are TGTGCCAGCAGCTTCTCAAGGACAGGCACAGATACC. This sequence encodes CASSFSRTGTDT. The CDR3 reads in full as CASSFSRTGTDTYTF.

As for this clone: The DNA ends 3 residues before the CDR3 does, and the rest of the CDR3 is filled in from the germline J gene. The V and J genes are TRBV7-8 and TRBJ1-1, with unresolved D. Germline-derived CDR1 and CDR2 are SGHVS and FQNEAQ. V dropped 6 bases and J dropped 1 base, with 15 bases sitting between them. The CDR3 length is 15 residues. CDR3 DNA, as far as it was read: TGTGCCAGCAGTACGACTCGGTCGAGGAACACTGAA. Protein sequence: CASSTTRSRNTE. The full CDR3 protein reads CASSTTRSRNTEAFF.

Regarding this clone: The read ends 3 residues shy of where the CDR3 ends; the end is completed using the germline J gene. This rearrangement joins TRBV7-2 to TRBJ2-1, with TRBD2 as a possible D gene (7 bases). Looked up from germline, CDR1 is SGHTA and CDR2 is FQGNSA. The CDR3 sequence is 15 residues long. Between the trimmed V and J ends, which lost 4 bases and 5 bases, there was a span of 15 bases. CDR3 amino acids: CASSSSGGGHNEQFF. CDR3 bases read: TGTGCCAGCAGCTCCTCTGGGGGGGGGCACAATGAG.

A word on this clone: The read terminates 3 residues ahead of where the CDR3 ends, so the germline J gene completes it. V usage is TRBV7-2 and J usage is TRBJ1-4; 7 bases match TRBD1. CDR3 length equals 13 residues. The germline V gene has CDR1 SGHTA and CDR2 FQGNSA. CDR3 bases read: TGTGCCAGCAGGACAACAGGGGCCCCTTTA. Encoded protein: CASRTTGAPL. The whole CDR3 protein is CASRTTGAPLLFF.

CDR3 DNA (partial): TGCAGTGGAGCGAGCCAGCTATTACGGGGC. Translated, it gives CSGASQLLRG. In full, the CDR3 reads CSGASQLLRGYTF. This rearrangement joins TRBV20-1 to TRBJ1-2; D is uncertain. The read halts 3 residues ahead of the CDR3 end, with the missing end drawn from the germline J gene. This CDR3 has 13 residues. The germline CDR1 and CDR2 sequences are DFQATT and SNEGSKA (reference sequence).

As regards this clone: The read gets to within 3 residues of the CDR3 end, and the germline J gene fills in the rest. The chain employs TRBV15 and TRBJ1-6, with D possibly being TRBD1 (6 bases). This CDR3 has 16 residues. Germline CDR1 reads LNHNV; CDR2 reads YYDKDF (reference sequence). V was pared by 0 bases and J by 8 bases, with 14 bases between. The part of the CDR3 DNA that was read is TGTGCCACCAGCAGAGATGTCAGGACAGCGGATTCACCC. This translates into CATSRDVRTADSP. The CDR3, in full, reads CATSRDVRTADSPLHF.